This entry lists 3 T cell receptor beta chains sequenced from one sample in a study of PD-L1 blockade in urothelial cancer. Time point here: pretreatment peripheral blood. The repertoire was sequenced with immunoSEQ multiplex PCR; TCRdb's copy has only in-frame clones and lacks some. The table lists tens of thousands of clones, 85% of them singletons, with around 14% in the top ten. Sample: PBMCs, taken around atezolizumab (anti-PD-L1) treatment. All receptors derive from a man in his sixties or seventies with urothelial cancer.

The chain carries TRBV5-1 and TRBJ2-1, with a possible D match to TRBD2 (5 bases). The V end was cut by 2 bases, the J end by 6 bases, with 12 bases between. This CDR3 region has 14 residues. CDR1 SGHRS and CDR2 YFSETQ come from the germline V gene. The CDR3 bases are TGCGCCAGCAGCTTTACTAGTTTCGGCAATGAGCAGTTCTTC. Its protein product is CASSFTSFGNEQFF.

The DNA of the CDR3 is TGCAGCGTTTCCTTAGCGGGAGTTCTCAATGAGCAGTTCTTC. Translated, it gives CSVSLAGVLNEQFF. This sequence joins TRBV29-1 and TRBJ2-1; 9 bases map to TRBD2. The junction had 8 bases not matched to a gene; V was cut back by 5 bases and J by 6 bases. This CDR3 contains 14 residues. The V gene's germline CDR1 is SQVTM and CDR2 ANQGSEA.

J is TRBJ2-1 and V is TRBV7-9; D may be TRBD2 (6 bases). The CDR3 is made up of 15 amino acids. V lost 5 bases to trimming and J lost 5 bases, with 16 bases between them. CDR1 is SEHNR, CDR2 FQNEAQ, per germline (reference sequence). The CDR3 reads CASSPRLVAHNEQFF. In nucleotides, the CDR3 is TGTGCCAGCAGCCCCCGACTAGTAGCCCACAATGAGCAGTTCTTC.